A single TCR beta chain is shown here with its context. Its antigen is currently unknown. Lactation, pregnancy, other autoimmune disease or uncontrolled infection led to exclusion of patients. The study based diagnoses on clinical symptoms, serum thyroxine and TRAb, thyroid ultrasound and orbital computed tomography. These data come from a study of T cells in Graves' hyperthyroidism and ophthalmopathy. Amplified regions were TCR beta CDR3 sequences from RNA transcripts. A first-round RT-PCR of the TCR CDR3 used the HTBI primer set. TCRdb processed the multiplex PCR reads anew with MiXCR; each CDR3 protein has one entry. There are more than 500,000 distinct CDR3 sequences in the sample; around 45% occur only once, and roughly 20% lies in the top ten. Study-wide results and caveats: Classification by a 13 V-J model distinguished ophthalmopathy from stable hyperthyroidism. Blood also showed most of the thyroid clonotypes that were expanded above 0.001.

The TCR originated in an adult woman with Graves' disease, either hyperthyroidism or ophthalmopathy (not recorded which). Specimen: peripheral blood or thyroid tissue (not recorded which).

CDR3 coding DNA: TGCAGCGTTACCTCACTAGCGGGCAGCTCCTACGAGCAGTACTTC. Its protein is CSVTSLAGSSYEQYF. The V gene is TRBV29-1, the J gene TRBJ2-7, with 9 bases matching TRBD2. V trimming: 5 bases; J trimming: 0 bases; junction bases outside the gene matches: 8. This CDR3 is 15 amino acids long. Germline V gene sequence: CDR1 SQVTM, CDR2 ANQGSEA.